The rows below give T cell receptor beta chains drawn from one sample of a study of blood T cells in healthy people across ages. TCRdb re-called the 5' RACE reads with MiXCR, one entry per CDR3 protein. The table has 650,000 to 1,000,000 distinct CDR3 sequences, around 34% seen once. The sample taken for sequencing was blood. The receptors originated from a man between 18 and 35 years old in good health. CDR3s include the opening cysteine and the closing phenylalanine or tryptophan. A D gene is named only where the DNA matches it firmly. Some rows have no size entry. The others give once, few or many, or a class for an expanded clone.

size	V	D	J	DNA	CDR3
few	TRBV10-3	NA	TRBJ2-6	TGTGCCACCACGACCAACCAGCCCTCTGGGGCCAACGTCCTGACTTTC	CATTTNQPSGANVLTF
few	TRBV4-3	NA	TRBJ2-5	TGCGCCAGCAGCCAAGGGGACACGCTTCCTTGGGAGACCCAGTACTTC	CASSQGDTLPWETQYF
NA	TRBV27	NA	TRBJ2-5	TGTGCCAGCAGTTCCCAACCACGGCAGGGTTGGTACTTC	CASSSQPRQGWYF
NA	TRBV30	NA	TRBJ1-4	TGTGCCTGGAGTGTAACCCGCGGGACGGGGCTGTTTTTT	CAWSVTRGTGLFF
few	TRBV4-1	NA	TRBJ1-6	TGCGCCAGCAGCCAAGATGGGACGGCGAATTCACCCCTCCACTTT	CASSQDGTANSPLHF
NA	TRBV7-9	NA	TRBJ1-6	TGTGCCAGCAGCCAAACGACTGGGCCCTTGGATTCACCCCTCCACTTT	CASSQTTGPLDSPLHF
few	TRBV20-1	TRBD1	TRBJ1-1	TGCAGTGCTAGCCCCGGGACAGGGGGCTCCACTGAAGCTTTCTTT	CSASPGTGGSTEAFF
NA	TRBV27	NA	TRBJ2-7	TGTGCCAGCAGCTTTTCGGGGATTGAGCGCGAGCAGTACTTC	CASSFSGIEREQYF
many	TRBV6-2/TRBV6-3	TRBD1	TRBJ2-4	TGTGCCAGCAGTAGCCCCGGGACAGGAGGCAACATTCAGTACTTC	CASSSPGTGGNIQYF
NA	TRBV20-1	NA	TRBJ2-7	TGCAGTGCCCAGAGACGGGGGGCCGTGAGCAATGAGCAGTACTTC	CSAQRRGAVSNEQYF
once	TRBV5-6	NA	TRBJ2-1	TGTGCCAGCAGCTTGGTGGTGGGAGCCGTTTACAATGAGCAGTTCTTC	CASSLVVGAVYNEQFF
NA	TRBV12-3/TRBV12-4	NA	TRBJ2-5	TGTGCCAGCAGTACCTCGACCAGGGGAGAGACCCAGTACTTC	CASSTSTRGETQYF
NA	TRBV4-2	TRBD2	TRBJ2-7	TGTGCCAGCAGCCGCGCCGGGACTAGCGGGATAAATTTTTCCTACGAGCAGTACTTC	CASSRAGTSGINFSYEQYF
NA	TRBV2	NA	TRBJ2-1	TGTGCCAGCAAAGTTAGCGACCCCTCCTACAATGAGCAGTTCTTC	CASKVSDPSYNEQFF
NA	TRBV2	NA	TRBJ2-5	TGTGCCAGCAGTGGTGGACTGTACAATGAGCAGTACTTC	CASSGGLYNEQYF
NA	TRBV7-9	NA	TRBJ1-1	TGTGCCAGCAGCGGAGGTAGGAGGGGAGGCACTGAAGCTTTCTTT	CASSGGRRGGTEAFF
few	TRBV24-1	NA	TRBJ2-1	TGTGCCACCAGTGATTTAACTTCTGTTGGGGGGAATGAGCAGTTCTTC	CATSDLTSVGGNEQFF
NA	TRBV4-3	NA	TRBJ2-5	TGCGCCAGCAGCCAAGGGGCTAGTGATGAGACCCAGTACTTC	CASSQGASDETQYF
many	TRBV20-1	TRBD2	TRBJ2-1	TGCAGTGCTCTGGGACTAGCGGGCAATGAGCAGTTCTTC	CSALGLAGNEQFF
NA	TRBV5-1	NA	TRBJ2-6	TGCGCCAGCAGCTTGGAACTGATCTCTGGGGCCAACGTCCTGACTTTC	CASSLELISGANVLTF
once	TRBV20-1	NA	TRBJ2-5	TGCAGTGCTAAGCAGCTCGAGACCCAGTACTTC	CSAKQLETQYF
NA	TRBV29-1	TRBD1	TRBJ2-7	TGCAGCGTAATGACAGGGGACGAGCAGTACTTC	CSVMTGDEQYF
NA	TRBV2	NA	TRBJ1-2	TGTGCCAGCAGGGCCTCTGGTGATTACTATGGCTACACCTTC	CASRASGDYYGYTF
NA	TRBV5-6	NA	TRBJ2-7	TGTGCCAGCAGCTTGGTTGGCGGGGACAGCTCCTACAATGAGCAGTACTTC	CASSLVGGDSSYNEQYF
NA	TRBV7-9	TRBD1	TRBJ1-2	TGTGCCAGCAGCTCGACAGGGATCAGAAACTATGGCTACACCTTC	CASSSTGIRNYGYTF
many	TRBV4-1	TRBD1	TRBJ1-2	TGCGCCAGCAGCCGCTTAACCGGGACAGGGGACTACACCTTC	CASSRLTGTGDYTF
NA	TRBV14	TRBD1	TRBJ2-1	TGTGCCAGCAGCCCTCCCGGGACAGGGGGCAATGAGCAGTTCTTC	CASSPPGTGGNEQFF
few	TRBV6-5	NA	TRBJ1-2	TGTGCCAGCAGTTACCGACCCCGGGAGGTTAGGTTCTATGGCGACACCTTC	CASSYRPREVRFYGDTF
NA	TRBV6-6	NA	TRBJ1-3	TGTGCCAGCAGTTACTTCGCCAGCTCAGGAGAAAACACCATATATTTT	CASSYFASSGENTIYF
few	TRBV6-1	NA	TRBJ1-2	TGTGCCAGCAGGCAACCTAGGGACACACCGATTCCCCAGAACTATGGCTACACCTTC	CASRQPRDTPIPQNYGYTF
few	TRBV10-3	NA	TRBJ1-5	TGTGCCATCAGCCCGTCGGGGGGAAATCAGCCCCAGCATTTT	CAISPSGGNQPQHF
few	TRBV14	TRBD1	TRBJ2-7	TGTGCCAGCAGCCGAAAGACAGGGAACTCGTGCGAGCAGTACTTC	CASSRKTGNSCEQYF
few	TRBV27	TRBD1	TRBJ2-3	TGTGCCAGCAGTTTATCGAATTCAGGGGGCACCACAGATACGCAGTATTTT	CASSLSNSGGTTDTQYF
NA	TRBV4-1	NA	TRBJ1-1	TGCGCCAGCAGCCAAGAGCCAGGGAATGCTGAAGCTTTCTTT	CASSQEPGNAEAFF
NA	TRBV6-6	NA	TRBJ1-6	TGTGCCAGCAACACAGGGAATTCACCCCTCCACTTT	CASNTGNSPLHF
NA	TRBV11-2	NA	TRBJ2-3	TGTGCCAGCAGCTCATCCGGCGGGGTCGGGACAGATACGCAGTATTTT	CASSSSGGVGTDTQYF
few	TRBV5-1	NA	TRBJ1-6	TGCGCCAGCAGCTTGGAGACAACCCGAGGTTCACCCCTCCACTTT	CASSLETTRGSPLHF
NA	TRBV10-3	NA	TRBJ1-5	TGTGCCATCAGTGAGTCGGGGGGCCGGGGGCTTAATCAGCCCCAGCATTTT	CAISESGGRGLNQPQHF
NA	TRBV5-1	NA	TRBJ1-1	TGCGCCAGCAGCTCCCTCACGGATACAATGAACACTGAAGCTTTCTTT	CASSSLTDTMNTEAFF
many	TRBV5-1	TRBD1	TRBJ1-2	TGCGCCAGCAGCACGGACAGGGACTATGGCTACACCTTC	CASSTDRDYGYTF
few	TRBV12-3/TRBV12-4	TRBD1	TRBJ1-4	TGTGCCAGCACAAGGACAGGGACTGAAAAACTGTTTTTT	CASTRTGTEKLFF
NA	TRBV6-1	TRBD2	TRBJ2-7	TGTGCCAGCACGGCTAGCGGGAGTCCCGAGCAGTACTTC	CASTASGSPEQYF
many	TRBV10-3	TRBD2	TRBJ2-3	TGTGCCATGGGACTAGCGGGGTCGGCTACGCAGTATTTT	CAMGLAGSATQYF
NA	TRBV28	NA	TRBJ2-3	TGTGCCAGCAGACCGTTAGGGTATCGAGCAGATACGCAGTATTTT	CASRPLGYRADTQYF